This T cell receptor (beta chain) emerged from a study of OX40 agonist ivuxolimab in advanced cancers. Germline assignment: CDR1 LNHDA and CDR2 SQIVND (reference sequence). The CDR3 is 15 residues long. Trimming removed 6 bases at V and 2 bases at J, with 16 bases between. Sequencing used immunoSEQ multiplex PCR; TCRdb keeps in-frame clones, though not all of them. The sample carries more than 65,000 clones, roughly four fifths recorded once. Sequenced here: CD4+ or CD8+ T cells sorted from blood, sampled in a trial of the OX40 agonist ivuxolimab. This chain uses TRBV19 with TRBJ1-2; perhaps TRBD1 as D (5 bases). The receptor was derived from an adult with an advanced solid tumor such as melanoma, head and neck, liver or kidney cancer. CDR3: CASRAGGEGNYGYTF. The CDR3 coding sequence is TGTGCCAGTAGAGCAGGCGGGGAGGGGAACTATGGCTACACCTTC.